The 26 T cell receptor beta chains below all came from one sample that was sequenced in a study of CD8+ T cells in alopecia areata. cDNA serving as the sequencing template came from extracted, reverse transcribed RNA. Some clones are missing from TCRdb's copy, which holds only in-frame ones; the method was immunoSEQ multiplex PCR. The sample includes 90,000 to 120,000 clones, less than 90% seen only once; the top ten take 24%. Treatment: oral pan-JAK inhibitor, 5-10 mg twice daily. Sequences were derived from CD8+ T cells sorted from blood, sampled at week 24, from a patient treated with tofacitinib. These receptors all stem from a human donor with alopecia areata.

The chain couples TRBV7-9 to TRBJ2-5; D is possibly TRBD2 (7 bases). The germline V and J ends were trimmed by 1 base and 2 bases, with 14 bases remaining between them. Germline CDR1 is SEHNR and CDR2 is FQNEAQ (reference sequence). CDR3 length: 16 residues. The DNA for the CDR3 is TGTGCCAGCAGCTTAGTGAGGGCGGGGGCACAAGAGACCCAGTACTTC. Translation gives CASSLVRAGAQETQYF.

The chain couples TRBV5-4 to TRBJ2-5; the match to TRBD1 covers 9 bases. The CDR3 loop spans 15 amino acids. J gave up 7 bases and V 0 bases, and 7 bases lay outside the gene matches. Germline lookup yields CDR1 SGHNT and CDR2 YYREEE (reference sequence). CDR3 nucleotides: TGTGCCAGCAGCTTGGAGGGACAGGGTGTTGGGACCCAGTACTTC. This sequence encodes CASSLEGQGVGTQYF.

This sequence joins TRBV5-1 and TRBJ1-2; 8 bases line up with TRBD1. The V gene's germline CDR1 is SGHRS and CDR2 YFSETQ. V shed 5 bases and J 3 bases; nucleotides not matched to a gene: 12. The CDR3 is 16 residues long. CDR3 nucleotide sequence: TGCGCCAGCAGTCTTCCCCCGGGACAGGACTACTATGGCTACACCTTC. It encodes CASSLPPGQDYYGYTF.

The CDR3 spells CASSIWDKDTQYF. Here the CDR3 DNA reads TGTGCCAGTAGTATTTGGGACAAAGATACGCAGTATTTT. The chain is built from TRBV19 and TRBJ2-3, with a possible D match to TRBD1 (6 bases). Trimming stripped 3 bases from V and 5 bases from J, with 9 bases between. This CDR3 spans 13 amino acids. CDR1 is LNHDA and CDR2 is SQIVND in the germline V gene (reference sequence).

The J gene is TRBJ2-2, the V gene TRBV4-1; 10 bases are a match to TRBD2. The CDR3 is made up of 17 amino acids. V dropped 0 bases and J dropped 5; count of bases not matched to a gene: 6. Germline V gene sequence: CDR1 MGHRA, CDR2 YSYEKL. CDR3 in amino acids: CASSQDRTSGQTGELFF. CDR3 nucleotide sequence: TGCGCCAGCAGCCAAGATCGGACTAGCGGTCAGACCGGGGAGCTGTTTTTT.

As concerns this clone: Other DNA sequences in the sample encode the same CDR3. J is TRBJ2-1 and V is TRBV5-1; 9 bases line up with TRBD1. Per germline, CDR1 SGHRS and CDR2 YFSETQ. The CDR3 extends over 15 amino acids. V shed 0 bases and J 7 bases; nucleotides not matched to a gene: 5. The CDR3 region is CASSLGQGEWNEQFF. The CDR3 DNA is TGCGCCAGCAGCTTGGGACAGGGGGAGTGGAATGAGCAGTTCTTC.

CDR3 sequence: CASSGTPPQPQHF. The CDR3 DNA follows: TGTGCCAGCAGTGGGACACCCCCCCAGCCCCAGCATTTT. The rearrangement uses TRBV6-6 and TRBJ1-5, with a possible D match to TRBD1 (6 bases). The CDR3 has 13 amino acids. Per germline, CDR1 MNHNY and CDR2 SVGAGI (reference sequence). Trimming cost V 5 bases and J 7 bases, with 12 bases left between them.

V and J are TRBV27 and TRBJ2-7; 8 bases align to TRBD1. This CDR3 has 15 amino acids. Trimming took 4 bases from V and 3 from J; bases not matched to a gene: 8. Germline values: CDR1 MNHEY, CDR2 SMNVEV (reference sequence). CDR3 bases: TGTGCCAGCAGTTCGAAGACAGGGGATAACTACGAGCAGTACTTC. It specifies CASSSKTGDNYEQYF.

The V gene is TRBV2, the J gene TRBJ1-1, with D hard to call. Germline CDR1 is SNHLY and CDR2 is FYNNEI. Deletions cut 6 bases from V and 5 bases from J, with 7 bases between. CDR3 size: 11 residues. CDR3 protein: CASSSGTEAFF. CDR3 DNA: TGTGCCAGCAGCTCCGGGACTGAAGCTTTCTTT.

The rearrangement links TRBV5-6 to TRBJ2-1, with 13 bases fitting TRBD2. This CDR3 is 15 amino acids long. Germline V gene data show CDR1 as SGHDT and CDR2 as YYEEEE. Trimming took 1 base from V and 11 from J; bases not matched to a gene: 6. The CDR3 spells CASSLPRTSGGQQFF. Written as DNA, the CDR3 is TGTGCCAGCAGCTTGCCCAGGACTAGCGGGGGACAGCAGTTCTTC.

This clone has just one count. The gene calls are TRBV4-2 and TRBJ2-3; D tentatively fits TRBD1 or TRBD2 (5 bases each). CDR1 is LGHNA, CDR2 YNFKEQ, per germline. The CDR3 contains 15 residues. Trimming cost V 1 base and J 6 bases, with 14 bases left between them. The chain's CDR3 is CASSQVDGDVDTQYF. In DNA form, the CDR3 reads TGTGCCAGCAGCCAAGTAGATGGGGACGTGGATACGCAGTATTTT.

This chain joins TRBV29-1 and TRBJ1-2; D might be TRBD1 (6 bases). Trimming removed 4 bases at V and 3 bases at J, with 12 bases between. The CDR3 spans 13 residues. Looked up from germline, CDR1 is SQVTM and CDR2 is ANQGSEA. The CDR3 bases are TGCAGCGTTGTTGCGGGGGCTTACTATGGCTACACCTTC. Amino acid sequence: CSVVAGAYYGYTF.

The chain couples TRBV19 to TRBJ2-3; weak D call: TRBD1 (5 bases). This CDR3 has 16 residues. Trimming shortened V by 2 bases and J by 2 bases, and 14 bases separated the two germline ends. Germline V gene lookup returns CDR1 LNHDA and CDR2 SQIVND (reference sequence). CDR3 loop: CASSINPTGVTDTQYF. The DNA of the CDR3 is TGTGCCAGTAGTATAAACCCAACAGGCGTCACAGATACGCAGTATTTT.

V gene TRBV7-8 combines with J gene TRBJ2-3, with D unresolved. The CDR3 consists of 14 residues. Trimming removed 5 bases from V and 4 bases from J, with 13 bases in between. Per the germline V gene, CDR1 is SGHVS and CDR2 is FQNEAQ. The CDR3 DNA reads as TGTGCCAGCAGCCCAGGTCGATCGGCAGATACGCAGTATTTT. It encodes CASSPGRSADTQYF.

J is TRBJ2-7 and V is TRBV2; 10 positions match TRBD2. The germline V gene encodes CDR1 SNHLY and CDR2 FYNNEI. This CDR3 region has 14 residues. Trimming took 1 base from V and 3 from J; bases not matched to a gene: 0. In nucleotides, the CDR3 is TGTGCCAGCAGTGAAGGGACTAGCGGCTACGAGCAGTACTTC. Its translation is CASSEGTSGYEQYF.

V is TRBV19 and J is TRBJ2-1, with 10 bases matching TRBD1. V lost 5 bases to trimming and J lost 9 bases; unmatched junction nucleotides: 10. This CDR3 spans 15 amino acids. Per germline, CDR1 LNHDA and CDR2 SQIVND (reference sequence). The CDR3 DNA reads TGTGCCAGTAGTGTAGGACAGGGGGTTAGGGGTGAGCAGTTCTTC. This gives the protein CASSVGQGVRGEQFF.

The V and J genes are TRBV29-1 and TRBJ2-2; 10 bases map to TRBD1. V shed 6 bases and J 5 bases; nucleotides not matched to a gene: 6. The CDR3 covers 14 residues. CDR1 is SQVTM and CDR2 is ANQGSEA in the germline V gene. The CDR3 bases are TGCAGCGTAGAGGGACAGGGGAGGACCGGGGAGCTGTTTTTT. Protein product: CSVEGQGRTGELFF.

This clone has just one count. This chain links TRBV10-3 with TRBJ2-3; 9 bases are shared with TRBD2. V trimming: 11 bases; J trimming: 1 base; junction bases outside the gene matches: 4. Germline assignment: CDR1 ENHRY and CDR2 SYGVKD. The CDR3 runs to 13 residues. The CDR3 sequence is CAVLAGGTDTQYF. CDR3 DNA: TGTGCCGTCTTAGCGGGGGGCACAGATACGCAGTATTTT.

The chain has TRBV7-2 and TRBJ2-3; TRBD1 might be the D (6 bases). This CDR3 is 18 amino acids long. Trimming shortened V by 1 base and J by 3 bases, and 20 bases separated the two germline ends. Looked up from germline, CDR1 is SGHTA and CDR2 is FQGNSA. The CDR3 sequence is CASSLVVFSGRGTDTQYF. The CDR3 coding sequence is TGTGCCAGCAGCTTAGTGGTTTTTAGTGGCAGGGGAACAGATACGCAGTATTTT.

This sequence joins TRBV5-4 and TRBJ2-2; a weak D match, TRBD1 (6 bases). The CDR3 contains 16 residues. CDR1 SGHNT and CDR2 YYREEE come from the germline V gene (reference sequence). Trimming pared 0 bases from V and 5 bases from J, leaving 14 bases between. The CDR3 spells CASSLAWGRRTGELFF. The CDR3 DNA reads TGTGCCAGCAGCTTGGCCTGGGGGCGACGAACCGGGGAGCTGTTTTTT.

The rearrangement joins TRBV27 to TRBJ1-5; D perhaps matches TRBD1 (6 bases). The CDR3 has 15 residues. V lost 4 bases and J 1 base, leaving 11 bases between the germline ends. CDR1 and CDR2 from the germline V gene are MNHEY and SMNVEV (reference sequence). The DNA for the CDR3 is TGTGCCAGCAGTTCATGGGGGCAAAGCAATCAGCCCCAGCATTTT. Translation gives CASSSWGQSNQPQHF.

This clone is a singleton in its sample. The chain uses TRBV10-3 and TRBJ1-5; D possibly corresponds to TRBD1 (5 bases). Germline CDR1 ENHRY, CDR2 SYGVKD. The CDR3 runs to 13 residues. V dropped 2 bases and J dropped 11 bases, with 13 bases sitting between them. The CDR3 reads CAISEPPGETQHF. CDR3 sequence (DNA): TGTGCCATCAGTGAGCCACCGGGGGAAACCCAGCATTTT.

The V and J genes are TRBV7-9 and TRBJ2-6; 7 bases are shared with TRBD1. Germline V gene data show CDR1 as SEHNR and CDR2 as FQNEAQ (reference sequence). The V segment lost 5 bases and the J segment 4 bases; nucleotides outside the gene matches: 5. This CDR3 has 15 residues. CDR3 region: CASSPTGVGANVLTF. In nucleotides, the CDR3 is TGTGCCAGCAGCCCAACAGGGGTCGGGGCCAACGTCCTGACTTTC.

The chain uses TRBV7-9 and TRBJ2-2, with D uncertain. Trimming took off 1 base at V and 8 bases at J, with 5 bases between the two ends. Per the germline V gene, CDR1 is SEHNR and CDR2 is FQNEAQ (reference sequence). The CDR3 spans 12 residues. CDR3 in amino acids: CASSLGFGELFF. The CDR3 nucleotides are TGTGCCAGCAGCTTAGGCTTTGGGGAGCTGTTTTTT.

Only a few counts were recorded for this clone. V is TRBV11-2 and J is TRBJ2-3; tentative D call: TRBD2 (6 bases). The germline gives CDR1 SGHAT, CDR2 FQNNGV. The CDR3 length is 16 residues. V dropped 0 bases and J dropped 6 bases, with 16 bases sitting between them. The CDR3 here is CASSLELGLMADTQYF. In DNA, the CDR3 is TGTGCCAGCAGCTTAGAATTGGGACTGATGGCTGATACGCAGTATTTT.

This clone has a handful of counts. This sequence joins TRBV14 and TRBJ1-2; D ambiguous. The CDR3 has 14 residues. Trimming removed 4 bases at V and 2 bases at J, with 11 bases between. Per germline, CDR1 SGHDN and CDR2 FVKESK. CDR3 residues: CASSPRGFNYGYTF. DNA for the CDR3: TGTGCCAGCAGCCCTCGAGGGTTCAACTATGGCTACACCTTC.